This T cell receptor (beta chain) appears in the sequencing data of a study of blood T cell repertoires in COVID-19. From germline, CDR1 is SGHRS and CDR2 YFSETQ. The CDR3 is made up of 16 amino acids. Trimming took 0 bases from V and 8 from J, leaving 15 bases between them. In the authors' workflow: Amplifying reference gene primers gave estimates of nucleated cell counts. TCRdb's copy holds only in-frame clones and misses some; the assay was immunoSEQ multiplex PCR. V and J calls and clone size are those listed in that table; D and trimming were worked out from the DNA. The data contain 90,000 or so clones, about 90% of them singletons.

Sequenced material: peripheral blood. The source is a human donor in a cohort sampled during active COVID-19. The V call is TRBV5-1, the J call TRBJ1-6; D may be TRBD1 (6 bases). Written as DNA, the CDR3 is TGCGCCAGCAGCTTGGCGATGGGGGGGGCAGATTCACCCCTCCACTTT. Translated: CASSLAMGGADSPLHF.